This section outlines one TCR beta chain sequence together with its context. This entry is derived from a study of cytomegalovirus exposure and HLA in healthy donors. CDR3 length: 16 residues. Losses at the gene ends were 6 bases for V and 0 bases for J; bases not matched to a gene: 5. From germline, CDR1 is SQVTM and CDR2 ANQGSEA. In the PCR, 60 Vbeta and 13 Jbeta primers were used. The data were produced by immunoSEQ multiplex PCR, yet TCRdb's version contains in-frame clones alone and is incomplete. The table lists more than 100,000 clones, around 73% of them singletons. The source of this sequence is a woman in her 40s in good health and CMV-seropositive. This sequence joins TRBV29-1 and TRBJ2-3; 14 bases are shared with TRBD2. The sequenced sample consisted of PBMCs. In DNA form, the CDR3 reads TGCAGCGTGTCGGGACTAGCGGGAGTAAGCACAGATACGCAGTATTTT. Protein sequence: CSVSGLAGVSTDTQYF.